Presented here are 27 T cell receptor beta chains from one specimen sequenced in a study of identical twins. MiXCR, run by TCRdb on the 5' RACE reads, gives a single entry per CDR3 protein. The top ten hold approximately 2% of the sample, which has roughly 690,000 distinct CDR3 sequences, around 6% seen once. The sequenced material came from naive T cells sorted from blood. The receptors here all came from a man younger than 35 in good health.

This clonotype was counted many times. CDR3 region: CASSLLGAGGHGYTF. In DNA, the CDR3 is TGTGCCAGCAGTTTATTAGGGGCAGGGGGCCATGGCTACACCTTC. This chain joins TRBV12-3 or TRBV12-4 and TRBJ1-2, with 8 positions matching TRBD1. This CDR3 contains 15 residues. J was trimmed by 6 bases and V by 2 bases; bases with no gene match: 8.

Many counts were recorded for this clonotype. The rearrangement links TRBV20-1 to TRBJ2-1; the D gene is possibly TRBD1 (6 bases). This CDR3 is built from 15 residues. CDR1 and CDR2 (germline): DFQATT, SNEGSKA (reference sequence). V was cut by 3 bases and J by 5 bases, with 17 bases left in between. In DNA, the CDR3 is TGCAGTGCTAGTGCGATTTCGGACAGTGACAATGAGCAGTTCTTC. Its protein product is CSASAISDSDNEQFF.

The table lists this clonotype with a few counts. J is TRBJ2-3 and V is TRBV27; D not resolved. The V gene's germline CDR1 is MNHEY and CDR2 SMNVEV (reference sequence). V was shortened by 5 bases and J by 0 bases, with 9 bases between the two germline ends. The CDR3 is made up of 14 amino acids. CDR3 nucleotide sequence: TGTGCCAGCAGTCTTACTTATAGCACAGATACGCAGTATTTT. Translated, it gives CASSLTYSTDTQYF.

In this sample, this clonotype turned up a few times. CDR3 nucleotides: TGTGCCAGCAGTTACCGAGGGCTAGCGGGATCCAATGAGCAGTTCTTC. As protein: CASSYRGLAGSNEQFF. The chain couples TRBV6-5 to TRBJ2-1, with 9 bases identical to TRBD2. CDR3 length: 16 residues. Germline V CDR1 and CDR2: MNHEY, SVGAGI. The J segment lost 6 bases and the V segment lost 2 bases, leaving 8 bases of the junction unmatched.

The CDR3 spells CASKLAGGSEETQYF. CDR3 DNA sequence: TGTGCCAGCAAACTAGCGGGAGGCTCGGAAGAGACCCAGTACTTC. The V call is TRBV6-2 or TRBV6-3, the J call TRBJ2-5, with 12 bases identical to TRBD2. The V and J ends lost 7 bases and 3 bases, in that order; junction bases with no gene match: 6. The CDR3 is 15 residues long. CDR1 is MNHEY and CDR2 is SVGEGT in the germline V gene.

Ten or more counts support this clonotype. The chain combines TRBV5-6 with TRBJ2-2, with TRBD2 as a possible D gene (5 bases). CDR3 length equals 18 residues. Trimming removed 4 bases at V and 5 bases at J, with 24 bases between. Germline assignment: CDR1 SGHDT and CDR2 YYEEEE. The CDR3 sequence: CASSPPWTRRIGTGELFF. Written as DNA, the CDR3 is TGTGCCAGCAGCCCCCCGTGGACTCGAAGGATCGGAACCGGGGAGCTGTTTTTT.

This clonotype was seen many times. This CDR3 is CAISRTDPTEAFF. The CDR3 bases are TGTGCCATCAGTAGAACAGACCCCACTGAAGCTTTCTTT. V usage is TRBV10-3 and J usage is TRBJ1-1; D uncertain. The CDR3 spans 13 residues. V lost 5 bases to trimming and J lost 4 bases, with 11 bases between them. Germline CDR1 reads ENHRY; CDR2 reads SYGVKD.

This clonotype occurred many times. This chain links TRBV28 with TRBJ2-7, with D maybe TRBD1 (5 bases). CDR3 length: 15 residues. Trimming removed 7 bases from V and 3 bases from J, with 19 bases in between. Germline V lookup: CDR1 MDHEN, CDR2 SYDVKM. The CDR3 DNA is TGTGCCAGCAACCGACAGCTACTGTGGGGCTACGAGCAGTACTTC. This codes for CASNRQLLWGYEQYF.

CDR3 nucleotides: TGTGCCAGCACAATGGGTGAAGGGGGGAACACTGAAGCTTTCTTT. Protein product: CASTMGEGGNTEAFF. The chain employs TRBV7-2 and TRBJ1-1, with D possibly matching TRBD1 (6 bases). This CDR3 contains 15 residues. Germline CDR1 reads SGHTA; CDR2 reads FQGNSA. The ends were cut back, 7 bases at V and 1 base at J, with 16 bases in the middle.

The chain has TRBV18 and TRBJ1-2; D not certain. The germline V gene encodes CDR1 KGHSH and CDR2 LQKENI. The CDR3 is made up of 15 amino acids. The V end was cut by 1 base, the J end by 4 bases, with 13 bases between. In nucleotides, the CDR3 is TGTGCCAGCTCACCACTTGCCGAAAAACTCTATGGCTACACCTTC. This codes for CASSPLAEKLYGYTF.

This clonotype has a count of ten or more. The chain joins TRBV20-1 to TRBJ2-1, with 11 nucleotides matching TRBD2. The length of the CDR3 is 13 residues. CDR1 and CDR2 from the germline V gene are DFQATT and SNEGSKA (reference sequence). Losses at the gene ends were 6 bases for V and 10 bases for J; bases not matched to a gene: 8. The CDR3 DNA reads TGCAGTGCGGTGACTAGCGGGGCCTTGGAGCAGTTCTTC. Protein product: CSAVTSGALEQFF.

At least ten counts were recorded for this clonotype. The V and J genes are TRBV12-3 or TRBV12-4 and TRBJ1-1, with D possibly TRBD1 on 5 matching bases. Trimming cost V 7 bases and J 8 bases, with 11 bases left between them. CDR3 size: 11 residues. The CDR3 DNA is TGTGCCAGCACACCCGGGGCGGAAGCTTTCTTT. Protein: CASTPGAEAFF.

This clonotype has more than one count but fewer than ten. J is TRBJ2-1 and V is TRBV24-1; 7 nucleotides line up with TRBD2. CDR1 and CDR2 (germline): KGHDR, SFDVKD. V was pared by 3 bases and J by 0 bases, with 10 bases of the junction left unmatched. This CDR3 has 18 amino acids. As DNA, the CDR3 is TGTGCCACCAGTGATCCGAGGCCAGCGGGGACCTCCTACAATGAGCAGTTCTTC. As protein: CATSDPRPAGTSYNEQFF.

This clonotype was observed at least ten times. The rearrangement links TRBV20-1 to TRBJ2-5, with D maybe TRBD2 (6 bases). This CDR3 comprises 13 residues. The germline CDR1 and CDR2 sequences are DFQATT and SNEGSKA (reference sequence). With 6 bases removed from V and 1 base from J, the gap between germline ends came to 12 bases. The CDR3 protein is CSAAGTSQETQYF. Written as DNA, the CDR3 is TGCAGTGCCGCGGGGACCAGCCAAGAGACCCAGTACTTC.

In its sample, this clonotype was seen a few times. The rearrangement joins TRBV12-3 or TRBV12-4 to TRBJ1-1; D is ambiguous. V was shortened by 3 bases and J by 3 bases, with 11 bases between the two germline ends. The CDR3 has 14 residues. In DNA, the CDR3 is TGTGCCAGCAGTTTTCCCCTTGGGGACACTGAAGCTTTCTTT. Its translation is CASSFPLGDTEAFF.

The CDR3 loop is CASSPYGTEEQYV. As DNA, the CDR3 is TGTGCCAGCTCACCTTACGGGACAGAAGAGCAGTACGTC. The V and J genes are TRBV18 and TRBJ2-7; 7 bases match TRBD1. The junction had 6 bases not matched to a gene; V was cut back by 3 bases and J by 7 bases. Germline assignment: CDR1 KGHSH and CDR2 LQKENI. The CDR3 is 13 residues long.

The chain employs TRBV30 and TRBJ1-4; 8 bases fit TRBD1. V dropped 3 bases and J dropped 5; count of bases not matched to a gene: 8. The V gene's germline CDR1 is GTSNPN and CDR2 SVGIG (reference sequence). The CDR3 is 15 amino acids. The CDR3 DNA is TGTGCCTGGAGCTCGGGACAGGTGAACAATGAAAAACTGTTTTTT. This encodes CAWSSGQVNNEKLFF.

The chain recombines TRBV30 with TRBJ2-7; no clear D. The CDR3 totals 12 residues. The germline gives CDR1 GTSNPN, CDR2 SVGIG (reference sequence). Trimming took 3 bases from V and 3 from J, leaving 9 bases between them. In DNA, the CDR3 is TGTGCCTGGAGACCAAGACACTACGAGCAGTACGTC. Protein sequence: CAWRPRHYEQYV.

This clonotype was found a few times. The J gene is TRBJ2-3, the V gene TRBV5-5; 7 nucleotides agree with TRBD1. Germline CDR1 reads SGHKS; CDR2 reads YYEKEE (reference sequence). Germline trimming cut 0 bases from V and 8 bases from J; bases unmatched to any gene: 6. This CDR3 is 14 amino acids long. The CDR3 nucleotides read TGTGCCAGCAGCTTGGACAGGGGAAAGGGTACGCAGTATTTT. It is translated as CASSLDRGKGTQYF.

This clonotype was seen more than once but under ten times. The chain has TRBV20-1 and TRBJ2-7; 8 nucleotides align to TRBD1. The CDR3 extends over 14 amino acids. Per the germline V gene, CDR1 is DFQATT and CDR2 is SNEGSKA (reference sequence). V dropped 1 base and J dropped 4; count of bases not matched to a gene: 6. The CDR3 sequence is CSARVRTGRYEQYF. CDR3 DNA: TGCAGTGCTAGAGTTAGGACAGGGAGGTACGAGCAGTACTTC.

This clonotype was found many times. The chain combines TRBV5-4 with TRBJ1-2; tentatively, D is TRBD1 (5 bases). Germline assignment: CDR1 SGHNT and CDR2 YYREEE (reference sequence). This CDR3 region has 14 residues. Between the trimmed V and J ends, which lost 1 base and 2 bases, there was a span of 9 bases. CDR3 amino acids: CASSLRGDNYGYTF. For the CDR3, the DNA is TGTGCCAGCAGCTTGAGGGGAGACAACTATGGCTACACCTTC.

V usage is TRBV19 and J usage is TRBJ1-1; D is uncertain. Trimming left V 6 bases short and J 7 bases short, with 12 bases between. This CDR3 region has 12 residues. In germline, CDR1 is LNHDA, CDR2 SQIVND (reference sequence). CDR3 sequence: CASRAGQIEAFF. CDR3 nucleotide sequence: TGTGCCAGTAGGGCTGGGCAGATTGAAGCTTTCTTT.

This clonotype was seen a few times. CDR3 loop: CASTVRTLNTGELFF. CDR3 coding DNA: TGTGCCAGCACCGTTAGGACTTTGAACACCGGGGAGCTGTTTTTT. The chain is built from TRBV6-1 and TRBJ2-2; maybe TRBD2 (5 bases). The CDR3 covers 15 residues. Trimming took 7 bases from V and 1 from J, leaving 13 bases between them. CDR1 and CDR2 from the germline V gene are MNHNS and SASEGT.

In its sample, this clonotype was seen many times. The chain uses TRBV20-1 and TRBJ2-4; 10 bases are a match to TRBD2. The CDR3 has 13 residues. Per germline, CDR1 DFQATT and CDR2 SNEGSKA (reference sequence). V gave up 3 bases and J gave up 13 bases; unmatched junction bases: 9. The CDR3 DNA is TGCAGTGCTAGCCTGGGTGGTAGCGGGAGGCAGTACTTC. It codes for CSASLGGSGRQYF.

This clonotype appeared many times. The chain combines TRBV29-1 with TRBJ2-4, with 9 nucleotides matching TRBD1. The CDR3 contains 14 residues. Germline trimming cut 4 bases from V and 4 bases from J; bases unmatched to any gene: 5. Germline V gene data show CDR1 as SQVTM and CDR2 as ANQGSEA. For the CDR3, the DNA is TGCAGCGTTGCAGGGGACAGGGAGAAAAACATTCAGTACTTC. Its translation is CSVAGDREKNIQYF.

This clonotype was counted between two and nine times. The J gene is TRBJ2-3, the V gene TRBV6-5; no clear D. Germline V gives CDR1 MNHEY, CDR2 SVGAGI. V lost 5 bases, J lost 2 bases, and 11 bases lay in between. The CDR3 is 14 residues long. The CDR3 is CASSTTSNTDTQYF. The DNA of the CDR3 is TGTGCCAGCAGTACAACAAGTAACACAGATACGCAGTATTTT.

This clonotype came up many times. The CDR3 protein is CASSFQNGPQHF. CDR3 bases: TGTGCCAGCAGTTTCCAGAATGGGCCCCAGCATTTT. V and J are TRBV12-3 or TRBV12-4 and TRBJ1-5; no reliable D call. Deletions cut 3 bases from V and 9 bases from J, with 9 bases between. The CDR3 extends over 12 amino acids.